This T cell receptor beta chain was recorded in a study of T-cell reconstitution after alpha-beta-depleted transplantation in children. Ten or more counts support this clonotype. Unique molecular identifiers were incorporated during preparation of the TCRbeta library. TCRdb re-analysed the PCR reads in MiXCR, keeping a single row per CDR3 protein. The data contain more than 200,000 distinct CDR3 sequences, about 25% of them singletons. From germline, CDR1 is DFQATT and CDR2 SNEGSKA (reference sequence). The CDR3 extends over 16 amino acids. V shed 2 bases, J shed 3 bases, and the junction held 9 bases outside the gene matches.

This specimen was PBMCs, taken before TCRalphabeta/CD19-depleted stem cell transplant. The V gene is TRBV20-1, the J gene TRBJ2-7; 11 bases are a match to TRBD1. The TCR was taken from a girl aged 2 to 9 with Fanconi anemia, due to receive a stem cell transplant. The CDR3 bases are TGCAGTGCTAGACAGGGACTCGGGACAGGGGGCTACGAGCAGTACTTC. Translating gives CSARQGLGTGGYEQYF.